These T cell receptor beta chains were read from a single sample in a study of shared clonotypes between healthy human individuals. Assay: immunoSEQ multiplex PCR; the TCRdb copy retains only in-frame clones and omits some. The repertoire holds roughly 1,100,000 clones, with roughly 75% as singletons. The sequencing sample was made of memory CD4+ T cells sorted from blood. The source of these receptors is a man between 18 and 35 years old in good health. Both conserved end residues are trimmed from each CDR3. The order of the fields is V gene, D gene, CDR3 length, CDR3 protein. The D gene is left open where the match is weak.

V: TRBV7-9; D: .; length: 10; CDR3: ASSPDSYGYT
V: TRBV28; D: .; length: 10; CDR3: ASNDANYGYT
V: TRBV7-6; D: TRBD2; length: 15; CDR3: ASSLASTSGGAKTQY
V: TRBV19; D: TRBD2; length: 12; CDR3: ASSTSGNTGELF
V: TRBV20-1; D: .; length: 9; CDR3: SASLSDTQY
V: TRBV30; D: .; length: 11; CDR3: AWSVGGANVLT
V: TRBV27; D: .; length: 12; CDR3: ASSFEPGQGEAF
V: TRBV12-2; D: .; length: 13; CDR3: ASRPSGASSYEQY
V: TRBV19; D: TRBD1; length: 12; CDR3: ASSRDRGWSEQY
V: TRBV29-1; D: TRBD1; length: 11; CDR3: SVVPAGGYEQY
V: TRBV19; D: .; length: 13; CDR3: ASSPTGYSGNTIY
V: TRBV6-1; D: TRBD1; length: 11; CDR3: ASKTGRDTEAF
V: TRBV5-1; D: TRBD2; length: 14; CDR3: ASSFDSGRATSEQF
V: TRBV6-1; D: .; length: 14; CDR3: ASSEWGAGDVRPQH
V: TRBV11-3; D: .; length: 15; CDR3: ASSRGKGGTNTGELF
V: TRBV10-3; D: .; length: 12; CDR3: AIMDGAGTDTQY
V: TRBV19; D: .; length: 15; CDR3: ASSIPGAQTVNYGYT
V: TRBV9; D: .; length: 13; CDR3: ASSVGIGPTGELF
V: TRBV7-8; D: TRBD2; length: 15; CDR3: ASSLRTSGINKETQY
V: TRBV7-2; D: TRBD2; length: 15; CDR3: ASSLARTSGSSYEQY
V: TRBV10-3; D: TRBD1; length: 11; CDR3: AIREGARYGYT
V: TRBV5-5; D: .; length: 13; CDR3: ASSPRGGWLGELF
V: TRBV6-5; D: TRBD2; length: 13; CDR3: ASSYRAGAPYEQY
V: TRBV5-1; D: .; length: 9; CDR3: ASSLEETQY
V: TRBV5-4; D: .; length: 12; CDR3: ASSLGGSSYGYT
V: TRBV9; D: TRBD1; length: 11; CDR3: ASSVQGANTIY
V: TRBV28; D: TRBD1; length: 11; CDR3: ASGPGQGDEQY
V: TRBV9; D: TRBD1; length: 15; CDR3: ASSVGWGTVRCYEQY
V: TRBV11-2; D: TRBD1; length: 13; CDR3: ASSRGQGEYTEAF
V: TRBV7-6; D: TRBD1; length: 17; CDR3: ASSLVIRDRGPNNSPLH
V: TRBV5-1; D: .; length: 10; CDR3: ASSQNSWEQY
V: TRBV4-2; D: .; length: 14; CDR3: ASSQPGRRDTDTQY
V: TRBV28; D: .; length: 9; CDR3: ASSSSLEQY
V: TRBV15; D: TRBD1; length: 13; CDR3: ATSRSGQVQETQY
V: TRBV10-3; D: .; length: 13; CDR3: AISEGGQMNTEAF
V: TRBV4-1; D: .; length: 13; CDR3: ASNQGASSGNTIY
V: TRBV30; D: TRBD2; length: 13; CDR3: AWSVQLALQETQY
V: TRBV5-1; D: TRBD1; length: 15; CDR3: ASSLAFNRGDTGELF